The clone carrying this TCR beta chain was seen a few times. This entry comes from a study of CD8 T cells in ankylosing spondylitis. From the 5' RACE reads, TCRdb called clonotypes with MiXCR, one entry per CDR3 protein. The sample records about 200,000 distinct CDR3 sequences, around 24% being singletons. This CDR3 region has 16 residues. With V trimmed by 6 bases and J by 0 bases, 9 bases remained unmatched. CDR1 is SQVTM, CDR2 ANQGSEA, per germline. This sequence joins TRBV29-1 and TRBJ1-3, with TRBD1 identical over 9 bases. Sequenced: blood, either unsorted or a sorted T cell fraction (not recorded which). The sequence derives from a male donor with ankylosing spondylitis or in good health (not recorded which). In nucleotides, the CDR3 is TGCAGCGTGTGGACAGGGGACTCCAGCTCTGGAAACACCATATATTTT. Its protein is CSVWTGDSSSGNTIYF.